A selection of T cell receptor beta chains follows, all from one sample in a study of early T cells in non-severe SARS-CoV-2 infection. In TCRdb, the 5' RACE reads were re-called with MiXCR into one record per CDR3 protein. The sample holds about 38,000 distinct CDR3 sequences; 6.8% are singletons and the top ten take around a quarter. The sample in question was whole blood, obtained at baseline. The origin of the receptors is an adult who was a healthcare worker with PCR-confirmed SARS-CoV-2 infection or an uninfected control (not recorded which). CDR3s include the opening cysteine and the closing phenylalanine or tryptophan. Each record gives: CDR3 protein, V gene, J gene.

CDR3: CASSFGQRNTEAFF
V: TRBV28
J: TRBJ1-1

CDR3: CASSHYRDGYTF
V: TRBV3-1
J: TRBJ1-2

CDR3: CASSFGLAHEQFF
V: TRBV7-3
J: TRBJ2-1

CDR3: CASTSSIGRRDSGANVLTF
V: TRBV28
J: TRBJ2-6

CDR3: CSVNPQTTEAFF
V: TRBV29-1
J: TRBJ1-1

CDR3: CASSQEGRGIAFF
V: TRBV4-2
J: TRBJ1-1

CDR3: CASRGQNEQFF
V: TRBV3-1
J: TRBJ2-1

CDR3: CASSPLRDREAFF
V: TRBV18
J: TRBJ1-1

CDR3: CASSRGLANYEQYF
V: TRBV28
J: TRBJ2-7

CDR3: CASSHTSGTSSYEQYF
V: TRBV4-3
J: TRBJ2-7

CDR3: CASSALSGQGYEQYF
V: TRBV6-1
J: TRBJ2-7

CDR3: CASSLRDNTGELFF
V: TRBV28
J: TRBJ2-2

CDR3: CSARGTGGRNTEAFF
V: TRBV20-1
J: TRBJ1-1

CDR3: CASSGNTIYF
V: TRBV6-6
J: TRBJ1-3

CDR3: CATHSGLAGNEQFF
V: TRBV6-5
J: TRBJ2-1

CDR3: CSARRGQETQYF
V: TRBV20-1
J: TRBJ2-5

CDR3: CASSHAAGGTDTQYF
V: TRBV4-1
J: TRBJ2-3

CDR3: CSVKTSASNEQFF
V: TRBV29-1
J: TRBJ2-1

CDR3: CASSSGAQALQPQHF
V: TRBV28
J: TRBJ1-5

CDR3: CSVSQGTPYNEQFF
V: TRBV29-1
J: TRBJ2-1

CDR3: CASSGRFLGDGGRRNEQFF
V: TRBV6-1
J: TRBJ2-1

CDR3: CSVSSRAGRSNEQFF
V: TRBV29-1
J: TRBJ2-1

CDR3: CASSRQGIGEKLFF
V: TRBV14
J: TRBJ1-4

CDR3: CSGAGWEGETQYF
V: TRBV29-1
J: TRBJ2-5

CDR3: CASRIAGGVEQFF
V: TRBV5-1
J: TRBJ2-1

CDR3: CASSRGRLNTEAFF
V: TRBV28
J: TRBJ1-1

CDR3: CASSKDRPSYRGREQFF
V: TRBV14
J: TRBJ2-1

CDR3: CASMGDWKNSPLHF
V: TRBV6-5
J: TRBJ1-6

CDR3: CASSHSGLAPFEQYF
V: TRBV18
J: TRBJ2-7

CDR3: CATRRDGSYEQYF
V: TRBV12-3/TRBV12-4
J: TRBJ2-7

CDR3: CASSQGQGASGYTF
V: TRBV14
J: TRBJ1-2

CDR3: CASSPVLSENTIYF
V: TRBV7-2
J: TRBJ1-3

CDR3: CASTKRGVTDTQYF
V: TRBV2
J: TRBJ2-3

CDR3: CASSLGGTDTRYF
V: TRBV12-3/TRBV12-4
J: TRBJ2-3

CDR3: CASSLERGREQYF
V: TRBV7-2
J: TRBJ2-7

CDR3: CAISEGDSAKNIQYF
V: TRBV10-3
J: TRBJ2-4

CDR3: CASSLDARSTGELFF
V: TRBV12-3/TRBV12-4
J: TRBJ2-2

CDR3: CATSPAPRAYNEQFF
V: TRBV27
J: TRBJ2-1

CDR3: CASSAPGGPKNIQYF
V: TRBV28
J: TRBJ2-4

CDR3: CASSLIGGPASYGYTF
V: TRBV28
J: TRBJ1-2

CDR3: CSAPAAGRFEAFF
V: TRBV20-1
J: TRBJ1-1

CDR3: CASSPFTRYKINEQFF
V: TRBV3-1
J: TRBJ2-1